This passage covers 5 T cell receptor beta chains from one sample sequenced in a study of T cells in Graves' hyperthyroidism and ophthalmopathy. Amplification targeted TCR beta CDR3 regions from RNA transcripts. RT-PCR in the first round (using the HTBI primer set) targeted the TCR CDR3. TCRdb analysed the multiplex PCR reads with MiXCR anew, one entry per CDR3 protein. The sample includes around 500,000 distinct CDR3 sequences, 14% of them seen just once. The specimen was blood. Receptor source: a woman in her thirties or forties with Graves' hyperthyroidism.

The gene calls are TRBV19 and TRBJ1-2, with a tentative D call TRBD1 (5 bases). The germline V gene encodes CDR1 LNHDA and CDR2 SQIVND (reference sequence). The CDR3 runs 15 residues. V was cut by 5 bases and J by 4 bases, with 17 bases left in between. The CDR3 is CASSSSRAGGYGYTF. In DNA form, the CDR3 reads TGTGCCAGTAGTTCATCCCGGGCGGGGGGCTATGGCTACACCTTC. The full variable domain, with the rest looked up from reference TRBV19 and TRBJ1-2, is DGGITQSPKYLFRKEGQNVTLSCEQNLNHDAMYWYRQDPGQGLRLIYYSQIVNDFQKGDIAEGYSVSREKKESFPLTVTSAQKNPTAFYLCASSSSRAGGYGYTFGSGTRLTVV.

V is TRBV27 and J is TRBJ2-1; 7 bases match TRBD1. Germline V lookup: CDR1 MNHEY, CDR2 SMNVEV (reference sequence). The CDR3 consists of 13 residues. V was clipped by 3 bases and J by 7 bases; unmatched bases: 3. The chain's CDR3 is CASSFKGANEQFF. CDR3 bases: TGTGCCAGCAGTTTCAAGGGGGCAAATGAGCAGTTCTTC.

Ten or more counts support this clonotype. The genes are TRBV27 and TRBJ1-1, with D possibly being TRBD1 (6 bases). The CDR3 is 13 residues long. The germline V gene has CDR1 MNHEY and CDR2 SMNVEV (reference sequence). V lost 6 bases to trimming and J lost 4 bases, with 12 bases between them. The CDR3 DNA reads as TGTGCCAGCAGATACGGGGGCGGCACTGAAGCTTTCTTT. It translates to CASRYGGGTEAFF.

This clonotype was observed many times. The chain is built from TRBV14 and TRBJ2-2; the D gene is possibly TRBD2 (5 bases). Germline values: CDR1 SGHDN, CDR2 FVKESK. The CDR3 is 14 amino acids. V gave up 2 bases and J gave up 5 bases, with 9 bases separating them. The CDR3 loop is CASSQPGKTGELFF. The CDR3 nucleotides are TGTGCCAGCAGCCAACCGGGGAAGACCGGGGAGCTGTTTTTT. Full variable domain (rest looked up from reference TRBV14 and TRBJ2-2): EAGVTQFPSHSVIEKGQTVTLRCDPISGHDNLYWYRRVMGKEIKFLLHFVKESKQDESGMPNNRFLAERTGGTYSTLKVQPAELEDSGVYFCASSQPGKTGELFFGEGSRLTVL.

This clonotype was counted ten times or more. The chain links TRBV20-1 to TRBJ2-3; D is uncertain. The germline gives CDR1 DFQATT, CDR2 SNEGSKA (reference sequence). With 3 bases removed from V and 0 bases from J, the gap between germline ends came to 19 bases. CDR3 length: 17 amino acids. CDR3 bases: TGCAGTGCTAGTCCAGGTCGAGTAGGCTTTAGCACAGATACGCAGTATTTT. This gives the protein CSASPGRVGFSTDTQYF.